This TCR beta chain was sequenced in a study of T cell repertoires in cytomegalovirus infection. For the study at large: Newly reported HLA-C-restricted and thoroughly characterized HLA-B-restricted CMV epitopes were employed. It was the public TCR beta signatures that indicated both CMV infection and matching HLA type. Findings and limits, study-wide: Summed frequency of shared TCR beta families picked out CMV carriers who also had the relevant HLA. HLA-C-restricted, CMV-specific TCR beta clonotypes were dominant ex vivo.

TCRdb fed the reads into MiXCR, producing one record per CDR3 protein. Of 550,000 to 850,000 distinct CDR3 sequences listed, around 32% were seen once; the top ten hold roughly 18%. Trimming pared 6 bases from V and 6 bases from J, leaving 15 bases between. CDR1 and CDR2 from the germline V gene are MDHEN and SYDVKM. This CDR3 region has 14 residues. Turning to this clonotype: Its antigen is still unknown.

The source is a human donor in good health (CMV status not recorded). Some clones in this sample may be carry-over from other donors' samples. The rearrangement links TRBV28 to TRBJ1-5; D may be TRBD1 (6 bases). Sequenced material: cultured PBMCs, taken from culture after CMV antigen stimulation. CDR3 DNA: TGTGCCAGCAGATTTACAGGGCTGGGTCAGCCCCAGCATTTT. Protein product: CASRFTGLGQPQHF.